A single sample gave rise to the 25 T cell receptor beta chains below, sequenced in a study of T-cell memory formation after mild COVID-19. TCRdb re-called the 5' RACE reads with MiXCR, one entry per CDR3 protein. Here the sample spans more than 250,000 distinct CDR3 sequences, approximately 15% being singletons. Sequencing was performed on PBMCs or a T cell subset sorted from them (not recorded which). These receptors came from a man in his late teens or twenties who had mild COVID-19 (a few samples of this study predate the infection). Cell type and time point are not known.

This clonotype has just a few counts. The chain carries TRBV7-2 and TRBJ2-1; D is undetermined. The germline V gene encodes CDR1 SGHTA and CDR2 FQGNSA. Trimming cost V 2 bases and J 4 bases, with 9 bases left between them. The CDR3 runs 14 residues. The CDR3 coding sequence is TGTGCCAGCAGCTTATATATTGGATACAATGAGCAGTTCTTC. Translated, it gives CASSLYIGYNEQFF.

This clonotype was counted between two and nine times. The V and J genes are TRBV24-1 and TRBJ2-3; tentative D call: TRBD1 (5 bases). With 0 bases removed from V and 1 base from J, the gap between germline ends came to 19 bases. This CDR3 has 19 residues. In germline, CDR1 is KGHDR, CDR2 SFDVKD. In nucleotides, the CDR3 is TGTGCCACCAGTGATTTGCGTCCCGGCAGGGCCGTAGGCACAGATACGCAGTATTTT. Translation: CATSDLRPGRAVGTDTQYF.

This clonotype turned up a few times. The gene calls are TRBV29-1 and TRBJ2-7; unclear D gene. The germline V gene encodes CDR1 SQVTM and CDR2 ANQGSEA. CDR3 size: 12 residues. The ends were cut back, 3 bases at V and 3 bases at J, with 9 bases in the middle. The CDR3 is CSVEGFGYEQYF. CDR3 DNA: TGCAGCGTTGAGGGATTTGGCTACGAGCAGTACTTC.

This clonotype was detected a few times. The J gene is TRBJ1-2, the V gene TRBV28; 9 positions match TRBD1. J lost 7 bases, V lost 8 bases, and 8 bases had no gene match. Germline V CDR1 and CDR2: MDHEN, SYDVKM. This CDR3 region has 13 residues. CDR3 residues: CASFDRDRVGYTF. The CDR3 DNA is TGTGCCAGCTTCGACCGGGACAGGGTTGGCTACACCTTC.

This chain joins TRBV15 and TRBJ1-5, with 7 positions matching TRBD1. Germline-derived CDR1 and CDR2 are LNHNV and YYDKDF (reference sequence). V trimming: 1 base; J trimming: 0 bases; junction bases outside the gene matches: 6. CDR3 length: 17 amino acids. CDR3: CATSRARGLGSNQPQHF. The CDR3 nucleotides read TGTGCCACCAGCAGAGCAAGGGGGCTAGGTAGCAATCAGCCCCAGCATTTT.

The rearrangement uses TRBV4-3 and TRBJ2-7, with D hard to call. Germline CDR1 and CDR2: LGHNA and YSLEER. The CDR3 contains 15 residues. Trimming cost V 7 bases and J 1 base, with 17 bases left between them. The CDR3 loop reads CASTPKKETSYEQYV. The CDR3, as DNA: TGCGCCAGCACTCCGAAAAAGGAGACTTCCTACGAGCAGTACGTC.

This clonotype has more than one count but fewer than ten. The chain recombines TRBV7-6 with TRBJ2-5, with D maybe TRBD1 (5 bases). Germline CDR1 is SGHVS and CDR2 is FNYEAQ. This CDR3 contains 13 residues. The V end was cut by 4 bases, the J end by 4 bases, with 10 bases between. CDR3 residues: CASSWGPGETQYF. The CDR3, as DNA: TGTGCCAGCAGCTGGGGCCCGGGAGAGACCCAGTACTTC.

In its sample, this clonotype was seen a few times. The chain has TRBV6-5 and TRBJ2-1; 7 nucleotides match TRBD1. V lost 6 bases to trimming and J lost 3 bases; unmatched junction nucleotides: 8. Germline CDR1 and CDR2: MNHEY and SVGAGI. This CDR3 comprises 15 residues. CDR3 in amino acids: CASRNKGQYYNEQFF. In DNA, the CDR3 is TGTGCCAGCAGGAACAAGGGACAGTACTACAATGAGCAGTTCTTC.

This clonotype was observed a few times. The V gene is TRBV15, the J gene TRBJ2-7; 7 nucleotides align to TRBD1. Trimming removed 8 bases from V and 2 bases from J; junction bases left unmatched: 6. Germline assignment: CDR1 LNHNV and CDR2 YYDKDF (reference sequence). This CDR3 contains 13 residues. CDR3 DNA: TGTGCCACCCTTTTGGACAGGACCTACGAGCAGTACGTC. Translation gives CATLLDRTYEQYV.

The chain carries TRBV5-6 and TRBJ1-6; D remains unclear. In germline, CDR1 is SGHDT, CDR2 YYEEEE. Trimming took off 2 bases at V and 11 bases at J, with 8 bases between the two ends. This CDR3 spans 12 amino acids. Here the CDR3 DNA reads TGTGCCAGCAGCTTCTCTTCTCCACCCCTCCACTTT. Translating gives CASSFSSPPLHF.

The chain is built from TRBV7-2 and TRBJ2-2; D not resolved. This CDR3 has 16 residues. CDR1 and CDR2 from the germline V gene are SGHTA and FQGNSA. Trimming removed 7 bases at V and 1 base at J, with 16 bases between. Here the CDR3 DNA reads TGTGCCAGCACAAAAGGCCCGCCAAAGAACACCGGGGAGCTGTTTTTT. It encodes CASTKGPPKNTGELFF.

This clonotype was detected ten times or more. The CDR3, as DNA: TGCAGTGCTAGAGATTCTAGCGGGGGAGGCGACGAGCAGTACTTC. Translated, it gives CSARDSSGGGDEQYF. The chain links TRBV20-1 to TRBJ2-7; TRBD2 aligns across 10 bases. Germline-derived CDR1 and CDR2 are DFQATT and SNEGSKA (reference sequence). V was clipped by 0 bases and J by 5 bases; unmatched bases: 7. The CDR3 is made up of 15 amino acids.

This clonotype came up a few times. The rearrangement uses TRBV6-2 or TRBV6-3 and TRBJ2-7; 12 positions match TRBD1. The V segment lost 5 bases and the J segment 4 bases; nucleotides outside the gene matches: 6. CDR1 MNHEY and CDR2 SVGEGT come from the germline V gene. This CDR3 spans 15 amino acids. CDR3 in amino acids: CASSPRGQGAYEQYV. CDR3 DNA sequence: TGTGCCAGCAGTCCTCGGGGACAGGGGGCTTACGAGCAGTACGTC.

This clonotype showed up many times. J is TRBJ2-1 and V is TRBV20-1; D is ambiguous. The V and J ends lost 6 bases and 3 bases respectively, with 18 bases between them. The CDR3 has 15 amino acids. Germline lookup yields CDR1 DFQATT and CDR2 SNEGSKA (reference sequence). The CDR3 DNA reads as TGCAGTGCCCCGCCCTATGGCTCGGTCTACAATGAGCAGTTCTTC. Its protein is CSAPPYGSVYNEQFF.

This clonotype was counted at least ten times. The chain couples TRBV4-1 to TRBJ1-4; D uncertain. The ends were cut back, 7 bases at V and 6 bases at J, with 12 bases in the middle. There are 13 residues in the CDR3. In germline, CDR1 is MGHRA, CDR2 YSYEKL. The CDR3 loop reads CASTGRRHEKLFF. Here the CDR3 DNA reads TGCGCCAGCACAGGACGACGGCATGAAAAACTGTTTTTT.

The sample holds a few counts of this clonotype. CDR3 region: CASSLFVGQETQYF. In DNA form, the CDR3 reads TGTGCCAGCAGTTTATTTGTGGGGCAAGAGACCCAGTACTTC. V usage is TRBV27 and J usage is TRBJ2-5; D is unclear. The length of the CDR3 is 14 residues. Trimming pared 1 base from V and 2 bases from J, leaving 8 bases between. The germline V gene has CDR1 MNHEY and CDR2 SMNVEV (reference sequence).

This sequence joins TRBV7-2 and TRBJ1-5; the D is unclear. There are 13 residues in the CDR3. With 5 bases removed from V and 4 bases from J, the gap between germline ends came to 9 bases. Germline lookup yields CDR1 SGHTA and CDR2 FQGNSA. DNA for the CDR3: TGTGCCAGCAGCATTGACATTAATCAGCCCCAGCATTTT. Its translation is CASSIDINQPQHF.

The CDR3 coding sequence is TGTGCCAGCAGTTTGAAGATCCAGAGCGGGGTAGAGACCCAGTACTTC. The encoded protein is CASSLKIQSGVETQYF. V is TRBV28 and J is TRBJ2-5; the match to TRBD2 covers 7 bases. Germline trimming cut 3 bases from V and 4 bases from J; bases unmatched to any gene: 11. Germline values: CDR1 MDHEN, CDR2 SYDVKM. CDR3 length: 16 amino acids.

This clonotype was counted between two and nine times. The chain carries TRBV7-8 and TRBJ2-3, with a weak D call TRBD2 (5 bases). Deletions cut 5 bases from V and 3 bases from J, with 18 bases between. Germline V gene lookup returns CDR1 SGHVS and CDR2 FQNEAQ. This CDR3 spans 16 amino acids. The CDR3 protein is CASSPPVGLATDTQYF. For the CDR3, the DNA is TGTGCCAGCAGCCCGCCTGTCGGGCTAGCAACAGATACGCAGTATTTT.

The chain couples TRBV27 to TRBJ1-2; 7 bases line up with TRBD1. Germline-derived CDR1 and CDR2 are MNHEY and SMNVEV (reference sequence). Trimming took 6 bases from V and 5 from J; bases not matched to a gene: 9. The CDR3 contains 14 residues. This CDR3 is CASRGTEYYYGYTF. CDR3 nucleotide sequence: TGTGCCAGCAGGGGGACAGAATACTATTATGGCTACACCTTC.

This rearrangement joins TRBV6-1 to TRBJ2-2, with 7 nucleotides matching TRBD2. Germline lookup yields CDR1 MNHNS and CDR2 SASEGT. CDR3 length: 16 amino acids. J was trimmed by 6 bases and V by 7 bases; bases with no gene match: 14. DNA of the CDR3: TGTGCCAGCACTACCTGGGGGGGGGGAACGCCCGGGGAGCTGTTTTTT. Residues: CASTTWGGGTPGELFF.

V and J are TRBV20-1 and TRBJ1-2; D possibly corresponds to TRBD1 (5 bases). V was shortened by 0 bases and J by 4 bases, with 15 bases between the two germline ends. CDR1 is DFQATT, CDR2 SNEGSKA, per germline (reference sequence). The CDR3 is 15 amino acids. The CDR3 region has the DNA TGCAGTGCTAGAGATAGAGTGACAGACAGCTATGGCTACACCTTC. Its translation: CSARDRVTDSYGYTF.

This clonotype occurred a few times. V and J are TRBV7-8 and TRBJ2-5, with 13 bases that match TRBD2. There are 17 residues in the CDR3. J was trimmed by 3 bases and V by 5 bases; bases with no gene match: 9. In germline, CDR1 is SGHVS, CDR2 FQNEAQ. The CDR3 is CASSPYSGTSGEETQYF. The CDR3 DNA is TGTGCCAGCAGCCCCTACTCCGGGACTAGCGGGGAAGAGACCCAGTACTTC.

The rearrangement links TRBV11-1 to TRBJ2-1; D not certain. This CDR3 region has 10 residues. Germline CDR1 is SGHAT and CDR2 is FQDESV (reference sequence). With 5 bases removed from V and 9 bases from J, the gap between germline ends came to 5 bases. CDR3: CASSGVEQFF. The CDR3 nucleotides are TGTGCCAGCAGCGGGGTTGAGCAGTTCTTC.

In DNA form, the CDR3 reads TGCGCCAGCAGCCAAGATGCGGGGTTCGGCGAGCAGTACGTC. This gives the protein CASSQDAGFGEQYV. J is TRBJ2-7 and V is TRBV4-1; D possibly corresponds to TRBD2 (6 bases). Germline assignment: CDR1 MGHRA and CDR2 YSYEKL. Trimming took 0 bases from V and 6 from J, leaving 12 bases between them. This CDR3 has 14 amino acids.